The 19 T cell receptor beta chains below were found in one sample sequenced in a study of Graves' ophthalmopathy and Graves' hyperthyroidism. The authors amplified TCR beta CDR3 regions from RNA transcripts. Second-round multiplex PCR followed a first-round RT-PCR using HTBI primers. From the multiplex PCR reads, TCRdb called clonotypes with MiXCR, one entry per CDR3 protein. The sample shows 350,000 or so distinct CDR3 sequences, roughly 17% of them seen only once. Sequencing was done on a sample of peripheral blood. The source is an adult man with Graves' ophthalmopathy.

This clonotype was observed a few times. Sequence at one end of the junction differs from germline and may be a read error. The chain recombines TRBV28 with TRBJ2-7; tentatively, D is TRBD1 (5 bases). The CDR3 is made up of 12 amino acids. From germline, CDR1 is MDHEN and CDR2 SYDVKM. DNA for the CDR3: TGTGCCAGCAGTTTGGGCAGGGCCAAGCAGGACTTC. It translates to CASSLGRAKQDF. Based on the CDR3 plus reference TRBV28 and TRBJ2-7, the full variable domain is DVKVTQSSRYLVKRTGEKVFLECVQDMDHENMFWYRQDPGLGLRLIYFSYDVKMKEKGDIPEGYSVSREKKERFSLILESASTNQTSMYLCASSLGRAKQDFGPGTRLTVT.

This chain uses TRBV7-8 with TRBJ2-7; 9 nucleotides align to TRBD1. Unmatched junction bases numbered 10, after V lost 5 bases and J lost 5 bases. Germline CDR1 SGHVS, CDR2 FQNEAQ. The CDR3 is 15 residues long. This chain's CDR3 is CASSEIRDREHEQYF. The CDR3 nucleotides are TGTGCCAGCAGCGAAATCCGGGACAGGGAGCACGAGCAGTACTTC.

Many counts were recorded for this clonotype. V gene TRBV12-3 or TRBV12-4 combines with J gene TRBJ1-6, with 8 positions matching TRBD1. This CDR3 contains 14 residues. Unmatched junction bases numbered 6, after V lost 7 bases and J lost 7 bases. The CDR3 spells CASTRTGGNSPLHF. In DNA form, the CDR3 reads TGTGCCAGCACCCGAACAGGGGGGAATTCACCCCTCCACTTT.

This clonotype was recorded at least ten times. The V and J genes are TRBV3-1 and TRBJ2-3; 12 bases agree with TRBD2. Trimming at V came to 0 bases and at J to 5 bases, leaving 3 bases not matched to a gene. The CDR3 consists of 16 residues. Germline CDR1 and CDR2: LGHDT and YNNKEL (reference sequence). The CDR3 nucleotides are TGTGCCAGCAGCCAAGATGGGGGACTAGCGGGAGATACGCAGTATTTT. It specifies CASSQDGGLAGDTQYF.

In this sample, this clonotype turned up many times. The chain employs TRBV28 and TRBJ1-2, with 8 bases aligning to TRBD1. The germline CDR1 and CDR2 sequences are MDHEN and SYDVKM. The length of the CDR3 is 14 residues. V was pared by 3 bases and J by 6 bases, with 6 bases of the junction left unmatched. The DNA of the CDR3 is TGTGCCAGCAGTTTCCTCGACAGGGGTGATGGCTACACCTTC. Translation gives CASSFLDRGDGYTF.

This chain connects TRBV7-8 to TRBJ1-2; a weak D match, TRBD1 (5 bases). V was trimmed by 0 bases and J by 4 bases, leaving 12 bases between them. Germline CDR1 SGHVS, CDR2 FQNEAQ. This CDR3 spans 15 amino acids. The CDR3 reads CASSLAGQVFYGYTF. CDR3 coding DNA: TGTGCCAGCAGCTTAGCGGGGCAGGTCTTCTATGGCTACACCTTC.

This clonotype was recorded many times. The J gene is TRBJ2-5, the V gene TRBV5-1; 9 bases are a match to TRBD1. This CDR3 has 16 residues. CDR1 SGHRS and CDR2 YFSETQ come from the germline V gene. Trimming removed 4 bases from V and 0 bases from J; junction bases left unmatched: 7. CDR3 amino acids: CASSIGQGRNQETQYF. CDR3 nucleotide sequence: TGCGCCAGCAGCATAGGACAGGGGAGGAACCAAGAGACCCAGTACTTC.

The chain recombines TRBV6-2 or TRBV6-3 with TRBJ2-7; 7 bases line up with TRBD2. Germline V gives CDR1 MNHEY, CDR2 SVGEGT. CDR3 length: 15 residues. V trimming: 0 bases; J trimming: 4 bases; junction bases outside the gene matches: 6. The CDR3 DNA follows: TGTGCCAGCAGTTACTCGATTCTAGCGGAGTACGAGCAGTACTTC. It codes for CASSYSILAEYEQYF.

This clonotype was seen many times. The rearrangement joins TRBV4-1 to TRBJ1-3; perhaps TRBD1 as D (5 bases). Between the trimmed V and J ends, which lost 0 bases and 2 bases, there was a span of 8 bases. This CDR3 has 15 residues. From germline, CDR1 is MGHRA and CDR2 YSYEKL. In DNA, the CDR3 is TGCGCCAGCAGCCAAGATCGAGGGGCTGGAAACACCATATATTTT. Residues: CASSQDRGAGNTIYF.

This clonotype has a count of ten or more. The chain couples TRBV20-1 to TRBJ2-7; 11 nucleotides agree with TRBD2. The CDR3 runs to 14 residues. The germline V gene encodes CDR1 DFQATT and CDR2 SNEGSKA (reference sequence). V dropped 5 bases and J dropped 0; count of bases not matched to a gene: 3. The CDR3 DNA reads as TGCAGTGCTTCTAGCGGGAGGTACTCCTACGAGCAGTACTTC. This codes for CSASSGRYSYEQYF.

Ten or more counts support this clonotype. The rearrangement joins TRBV20-1 to TRBJ1-6, with 10 positions matching TRBD1. The trim removed 3 bases at V and 6 bases at J, leaving 2 bases unmatched. The CDR3 contains 14 residues. CDR1 and CDR2 (germline): DFQATT, SNEGSKA (reference sequence). As DNA, the CDR3 is TGCAGTGCTAGCGGGACAGGGGCTAATTCACCCCTCCACTTT. It yields the protein CSASGTGANSPLHF.

There are many counts of this clonotype. An end of the junction does not agree with germline; a read error may underlie this. J is TRBJ1-2 and V is TRBV30, with D hard to call. CDR3 size: 12 residues. CDR1 is GTSNPN and CDR2 is SVGIG in the germline V gene (reference sequence). The CDR3 DNA reads TGTGCCTGGAGTGCCAGACACTATGACTACACCTTC. It codes for CAWSARHYDYTF.

This clonotype was counted many times. The chain combines TRBV15 with TRBJ2-5, with D unclear. The CDR3 loop spans 13 amino acids. The V gene's germline CDR1 is LNHNV and CDR2 YYDKDF (reference sequence). The germline V and J ends were trimmed by 0 bases and 3 bases, with 5 bases remaining between them. The CDR3 reads CATSRDIEETQYF. The CDR3 bases are TGTGCCACCAGCAGAGATATAGAAGAGACCCAGTACTTC.

There are many counts of this clonotype. The rearrangement joins TRBV11-2 to TRBJ2-7; maybe TRBD1 (6 bases). The CDR3 contains 14 residues. Germline assignment: CDR1 SGHAT and CDR2 FQNNGV. Trimming took 5 bases from V and 2 from J, leaving 13 bases between them. This CDR3 is CASSTGSSPYEQYF. The DNA of the CDR3 is TGTGCCAGCAGCACAGGGTCAAGCCCCTACGAGCAGTACTTC. Filled out from reference TRBV11-2 and TRBJ2-7, the complete variable domain reads EAGVAQSPRYKIIEKRQSVAFWCNPISGHATLYWYQQILGQGPKLLIQFQNNGVVDDSQLPKDRFSAERLKGVDSTLKIQPAKLEDSAVYLCASSTGSSPYEQYFGPGTRLTVT.

This clonotype was picked up many times. The genes are TRBV6-5 and TRBJ1-6, with D tentatively TRBD1 (5 bases). The V end lost 0 bases, the J end lost 7 bases, and 19 bases lay between the germline ends. Germline values: CDR1 MNHEY, CDR2 SVGAGI. The CDR3 is made up of 18 amino acids. CDR3 DNA: TGTGCCAGCAGTTACTCACAATCGACAGAGACGAGGAATTCACCCCTCCACTTT. This gives the protein CASSYSQSTETRNSPLHF.

As regards this clonotype: One base away lies a much larger clone, so this may be a sequencing read error. The gene calls are TRBV28 and TRBJ2-2; no definite D call. Germline V lookup: CDR1 MDHEN, CDR2 SYDVKM. The CDR3 contains 15 residues. The CDR3 DNA sequence: TGTGTCAGCAGTAGGTCCGTGCGTGTCACCGGGGAGCTGTTTTTT. This encodes CVSSRSVRVTGELFF.

The V call is TRBV6-1, the J call TRBJ2-7; unclear D gene. V shed 9 bases and J shed 1 base, with 10 bases lying between them. The germline CDR1 and CDR2 sequences are MNHNS and SASEGT. The length of the CDR3 is 12 residues. The CDR3 sequence is CASSTRSYEQYF. DNA of the CDR3: TGTGCCAGTTCGACTCGTTCCTACGAGCAGTACTTC.

This clonotype was counted many times. The gene calls are TRBV6-2 or TRBV6-3 and TRBJ2-5; 8 nucleotides agree with TRBD2. V was clipped by 2 bases and J by 5 bases; unmatched bases: 7. Germline lookup yields CDR1 MNHEY and CDR2 SVGEGT. The CDR3 length is 15 residues. CDR3 amino acids: CASSYRGGALETQYF. CDR3 DNA sequence: TGTGCCAGCAGTTACCGGGGGGGCGCGCTGGAGACCCAGTACTTC.

The J gene is TRBJ2-6, the V gene TRBV6-1; tentatively, D is TRBD1 (6 bases). CDR1 is MNHNS and CDR2 is SASEGT in the germline V gene. V lost 6 bases to trimming and J lost 1 base, with 16 bases between them. This CDR3 has 17 amino acids. The DNA of the CDR3 is TGTGCCAGCAGGAACCCCCGCAGGGGTTCTGGGGCCAACGTCCTGACTTTC. Translating it yields CASRNPRRGSGANVLTF.